This passage covers 27 T cell receptor beta chains from one sample sequenced in a study of cytomegalovirus exposure and HLA in healthy donors. The assay was immunoSEQ multiplex PCR, and TCRdb's table has in-frame clones only and misses some. The repertoire consists of about 200,000 clones, with about 84% occurring once and the leading ten covering around 1.6%. Sequenced material: PBMCs. The receptors shown here come from a woman aged 18-30 years in good health and CMV-seronegative.

The chain uses TRBV2 and TRBJ2-7; TRBD2 matches at 10 bases. Unmatched junction bases numbered 3, after V lost 6 bases and J lost 4 bases. CDR3 length: 13 amino acids. CDR1 is SNHLY and CDR2 is FYNNEI in the germline V gene. The CDR3 nucleotides read TGTGCCAGCAGCACTAGCGGGATGTACGAGCAGTACTTC. Encoded protein: CASSTSGMYEQYF.

The V gene is TRBV11-2, the J gene TRBJ1-1, with unresolved D. V was clipped by 4 bases and J by 0 bases, with 9 bases between them. Germline-derived CDR1 and CDR2 are SGHAT and FQNNGV. This CDR3 has 14 amino acids. The CDR3 is CASSSSLMNTEAFF. The CDR3 nucleotides read TGTGCCAGCAGCTCCTCCCTAATGAACACTGAAGCTTTCTTT.

There are many counts of this clone. The rearrangement uses TRBV6-1 and TRBJ2-2; a possible D gene is TRBD2 (6 bases). Per the germline V gene, CDR1 is MNHNS and CDR2 is SASEGT. V lost 6 bases, J lost 5 bases, and 13 bases lay in between. The CDR3 extends over 14 amino acids. CDR3 nucleotide sequence: TGTGCCAGCAGCCGGGACTTACTAACCGGGGAGCTGTTTTTT. Amino acids: CASSRDLLTGELFF.

The V and J genes are TRBV5-1 and TRBJ2-5; D ambiguous. V lost 0 bases and J lost 5, with 14 bases in between. This CDR3 is 15 amino acids long. Germline V gene data show CDR1 as SGHRS and CDR2 as YFSETQ. The CDR3 nucleotides read TGCGCCAGCAGCTTGGGTGGAGCCCTACTGGAGACCCAGTACTTC. The encoded protein is CASSLGGALLETQYF.

This clone was picked up one time. The rearrangement uses TRBV5-1 and TRBJ1-1; 7 bases line up with TRBD1. The CDR3 extends over 14 amino acids. CDR1 and CDR2 (germline): SGHRS, YFSETQ. The V and J ends lost 3 bases and 4 bases, in that order; junction bases with no gene match: 6. The CDR3 bases are TGCGCCAGCAGCTCCAGGGGGTATGGCACTGAAGCTTTCTTT. Its protein product is CASSSRGYGTEAFF.

This chain connects TRBV6-6 to TRBJ1-1, with a possible D match to TRBD1 (6 bases). Germline-derived CDR1 and CDR2 are MNHNY and SVGAGI (reference sequence). CDR3 length: 16 residues. V shed 2 bases and J shed 5 bases, with 18 bases lying between them. The CDR3 here is CASSYLSRGAHTEAFF. CDR3 nucleotide sequence: TGTGCCAGCAGTTACCTTTCCCGGGGGGCGCATACTGAAGCTTTCTTT.

The V and J genes are TRBV30 and TRBJ2-2, with D perhaps matching TRBD1 (5 bases). Trimming cost V 7 bases and J 1 base, with 10 bases left between them. The CDR3 is made up of 13 amino acids. From germline, CDR1 is GTSNPN and CDR2 SVGIG (reference sequence). CDR3 nucleotides: TGTGCCTTCAGGGTCCTGAACACCGGGGAGCTGTTTTTT. As protein: CAFRVLNTGELFF.

The genes are TRBV5-4 and TRBJ1-2, with 9 bases fitting TRBD1. Trimming at V came to 4 bases and at J to 9 bases, leaving 7 bases not matched to a gene. CDR3 length equals 13 residues. From germline, CDR1 is SGHNT and CDR2 YYREEE (reference sequence). The CDR3 nucleotides are TGTGCCAGCAGCCCGGGACAGGGAATGAGCTACACCTTC. Encoded protein: CASSPGQGMSYTF.

V is TRBV29-1 and J is TRBJ2-7, with 8 bases matching TRBD1. The ends lost 5 bases at V and 3 bases at J; junction bases unmatched: 6. CDR1 is SQVTM, CDR2 ANQGSEA, per germline. The CDR3 covers 13 residues. Here the CDR3 reads CSVLRTGSYEQYF. The CDR3 DNA reads as TGCAGCGTTCTCAGGACAGGGAGCTACGAGCAGTACTTC.

V and J are TRBV5-6 and TRBJ2-1; D call uncertain. Germline V gene data show CDR1 as SGHDT and CDR2 as YYEEEE. Trimming pared 0 bases from V and 4 bases from J, leaving 11 bases between. The CDR3 length is 15 residues. The chain's CDR3 is CASSLGGVTYNEQFF. Here the CDR3 DNA reads TGTGCCAGCAGCTTGGGCGGCGTTACTTACAATGAGCAGTTCTTC.

The chain is built from TRBV5-1 and TRBJ2-5, with 7 bases identical to TRBD2. Germline V gene data show CDR1 as SGHRS and CDR2 as YFSETQ. The CDR3 has 14 amino acids. Trimming cost V 4 bases and J 4 bases; bases outside gene matches: 7. The CDR3 here is CASSAGERTETQYF. The CDR3 DNA sequence: TGCGCCAGCAGCGCGGGGGAACGGACAGAGACCCAGTACTTC. The variable domain in full, completed from reference TRBV5-1 and TRBJ2-5, reads KAGVTQTPRYLIKTRGQQVTLSCSPISGHRSVSWYQQTPGQGLQFLFEYFSETQRNKGNFPGRFSGRQFSNSRSEMNVSTLELGDSALYLCASSAGERTETQYFGPGTRLLVL.

Note on this clone: A read error may account for a junction end that differs from germline. V is TRBV5-6 and J is TRBJ2-1; no definite D call. Per germline, CDR1 SGHDT and CDR2 YYEEEE. This CDR3 is 17 amino acids long. The CDR3 sequence is CASSLNVRKVSFNEQFF. In nucleotides, the CDR3 is TGTGCCAGCAGCTTGAATGTTAGAAAAGTTTCCTTCAATGAGCAGTTCTTC.

The J gene is TRBJ1-4, the V gene TRBV4-1; the D gene is possibly TRBD1 (5 bases). Trimming took off 1 base at V and 0 bases at J, with 18 bases between the two ends. CDR3 length equals 19 residues. CDR1 MGHRA and CDR2 YSYEKL come from the germline V gene. CDR3 sequence: CASSQAREGQLATNEKLFF. For the CDR3, the DNA is TGCGCCAGCAGCCAAGCTCGGGAGGGGCAGCTCGCAACTAATGAAAAACTGTTTTTT.

This chain joins TRBV10-1 and TRBJ1-2, with TRBD1 identical over 10 bases. This CDR3 has 18 amino acids. V lost 8 bases, J lost 6 bases, and 21 bases stayed unmatched. The germline V gene encodes CDR1 WNHNN and CDR2 SYGVQD (reference sequence). The CDR3 region has the DNA TGCGCCAGCTATAATAGACGACAGGGGGCGCGAGGAAAGGATGGCTACACCTTC. This sequence encodes CASYNRRQGARGKDGYTF.

This rearrangement joins TRBV28 to TRBJ2-7, with 10 nucleotides matching TRBD2. This CDR3 comprises 16 residues. Trimming at V came to 3 bases and at J to 3 bases, leaving 8 bases not matched to a gene. Germline V gene sequence: CDR1 MDHEN, CDR2 SYDVKM. The CDR3 sequence: CASSFGLAGVSYEQYF. CDR3 DNA: TGTGCCAGCAGTTTTGGGCTAGCGGGAGTTAGCTACGAGCAGTACTTC.

V is TRBV19 and J is TRBJ1-3; tentatively, D is TRBD1 (6 bases). The germline V and J ends were trimmed by 4 bases and 8 bases, with 18 bases remaining between them. CDR1 and CDR2 (germline): LNHDA, SQIVND (reference sequence). The CDR3 runs to 15 residues. The CDR3 spells CASSTVDSPRDTIYF. In DNA, the CDR3 is TGTGCCAGTAGTACCGTGGACAGTCCGAGAGACACCATATATTTT.

The J gene is TRBJ2-6, the V gene TRBV5-8; D is ambiguous. The V gene's germline CDR1 is SGHTS and CDR2 YDEGEE. CDR3 length: 16 amino acids. Between the trimmed V and J ends, which lost 2 bases and 0 bases, there was a span of 9 bases. CDR3 DNA sequence: TGTGCCAGCAGCTTCCGCCTAACCTCTGGGGCCAACGTCCTGACTTTC. This codes for CASSFRLTSGANVLTF. Combining the CDR3 with reference TRBV5-8 and TRBJ2-6 gives the whole variable domain EAGVTQSPTHLIKTRGQQATLRCSPISGHTSVYWYQQALGLGLQFLLWYDEGEERNRGNFPPRFSGRQFPNYSSELNVNALELEDSALYLCASSFRLTSGANVLTFGAGSRLTVL.

The CDR3 is CAISGLTDTQYF. In DNA form, the CDR3 reads TGTGCCATCAGTGGACTGACAGATACGCAGTATTTT. The chain employs TRBV10-3 and TRBJ2-3; D unresolved. Trimming took off 4 bases at V and 3 bases at J, with 5 bases between the two ends. The germline gives CDR1 ENHRY, CDR2 SYGVKD. The CDR3 spans 12 residues.

This clone occurred once. V and J are TRBV21-1 and TRBJ2-7; whether TRBD1, the table's D call, matches the DNA was not checked. TRBV21-1 counts as a pseudogene. This CDR3 has 13 residues. The CDR3 region has the DNA TGTGCCAGCGGCCACAGGGGGGAATACGAGCAGTACTTC. Translation: CASGHRGEYEQYF.

This chain links TRBV12-1 with TRBJ2-5; no check of the table's D call, TRBD1, against the DNA was made. TRBV12-1 is a pseudogene. The CDR3 covers 16 residues. The chain's CDR3 is CASSFSRDRARETQYF. CDR3 DNA: TGTGCCAGCAGCTTTTCCAGGGACAGGGCGAGGGAGACCCAGTACTTC.

V and J are TRBV5-4 and TRBJ2-1, with D possibly being TRBD1 (5 bases). This CDR3 region has 12 residues. V dropped 0 bases and J dropped 10 bases, with 8 bases sitting between them. Germline assignment: CDR1 SGHNT and CDR2 YYREEE (reference sequence). The CDR3 protein is CASSLEGSEQFF. The CDR3 region has the DNA TGTGCCAGCAGCTTGGAGGGGTCCGAGCAGTTCTTC.

V and J are TRBV6-6 and TRBJ1-1; 7 nucleotides line up with TRBD1. Germline CDR1 reads MNHNY; CDR2 reads SVGAGI (reference sequence). Losses at the gene ends were 2 bases for V and 4 bases for J; bases not matched to a gene: 4. The CDR3 is 14 amino acids. The DNA of the CDR3 is TGTGCCAGCAGTTACCCACACAGGGGCACTGAAGCTTTCTTT. This codes for CASSYPHRGTEAFF.

The V and J genes are TRBV5-1 and TRBJ2-2, with TRBD2 matching over 11 bases. J was trimmed by 7 bases and V by 4 bases; bases with no gene match: 6. CDR1 is SGHRS and CDR2 is YFSETQ in the germline V gene. The CDR3 runs 15 residues. Here the CDR3 DNA reads TGCGCCAGCAGCGGGACTAGCGGCCACGGCGGGGAGCTGTTTTTT. Translated: CASSGTSGHGGELFF.

The V call is TRBV6-1, the J call TRBJ1-1; tentative D call: TRBD1 (6 bases). The CDR3 is 13 residues long. Trimming cost V 4 bases and J 7 bases, with 13 bases left between them. Germline CDR1 MNHNS, CDR2 SASEGT. The CDR3 here is CASSARGIVEAFF. The CDR3 DNA reads as TGTGCCAGCAGTGCTAGGGGGATCGTTGAAGCTTTCTTT.

V gene TRBV4-1 combines with J gene TRBJ1-1; D is perhaps TRBD1 (5 bases). V lost 8 bases and J lost 1, with 11 bases in between. The germline gives CDR1 MGHRA, CDR2 YSYEKL. CDR3 length: 13 residues. Here the CDR3 reads CASRRGGNTEAFF. The CDR3 coding sequence is TGCGCCAGCCGGAGGGGTGGGAACACTGAAGCTTTCTTT.

This rearrangement joins TRBV19 to TRBJ1-1; 8 bases map to TRBD1. After removal of 3 bases from V and 1 base from J, the junction contained 10 bases not matched to a gene. This CDR3 region has 17 residues. Germline V lookup: CDR1 LNHDA, CDR2 SQIVND (reference sequence). CDR3 loop: CASSIPQGAMGNTEAFF. The CDR3 nucleotides read TGTGCCAGTAGTATCCCTCAGGGGGCGATGGGGAACACTGAAGCTTTCTTT.

The chain combines TRBV7-8 with TRBJ1-6; no clear D gene. The V and J ends lost 2 bases and 8 bases respectively, with 7 bases between them. Germline V gene sequence: CDR1 SGHVS, CDR2 FQNEAQ. The CDR3 extends over 13 amino acids. The CDR3 is CASSLFEDSPLHF. CDR3 sequence (DNA): TGTGCCAGCAGCTTATTTGAGGATTCACCCCTCCACTTT.